This T cell receptor beta chain was obtained from a study of T cells after yellow fever vaccination. Overall study findings and caveats: Relatively few clonotypes were ones that appeared in both CD4 and CD8 compartments.

From germline, CDR1 is SGHTA and CDR2 FQGNSA. CDR3 length: 15 residues. V dropped 1 base and J dropped 2 bases, with 10 bases sitting between them. 5'RACE template switching added a universal primer site and UMIs to TCR cDNA. TCRdb reprocessed the 5' RACE reads via MiXCR and lists one record per CDR3 protein. The repertoire has hundreds of thousands of distinct CDR3 sequences, about 13% of them found once; the top ten carry roughly an eighth. A word on this clonotype: What it binds is unknown.

Sample: PBMCs, taken on the day of the yellow fever booster vaccination. This chain joins TRBV7-2 and TRBJ2-3, with D tentatively TRBD1 (5 bases). This TCR was sampled from a young man who received the YFV17D yellow fever vaccine. In nucleotides, the CDR3 is TGTGCCAGCAGCTTAGATCAGGGCACCACAGATACGCAGTATTTT. Protein: CASSLDQGTTDTQYF.